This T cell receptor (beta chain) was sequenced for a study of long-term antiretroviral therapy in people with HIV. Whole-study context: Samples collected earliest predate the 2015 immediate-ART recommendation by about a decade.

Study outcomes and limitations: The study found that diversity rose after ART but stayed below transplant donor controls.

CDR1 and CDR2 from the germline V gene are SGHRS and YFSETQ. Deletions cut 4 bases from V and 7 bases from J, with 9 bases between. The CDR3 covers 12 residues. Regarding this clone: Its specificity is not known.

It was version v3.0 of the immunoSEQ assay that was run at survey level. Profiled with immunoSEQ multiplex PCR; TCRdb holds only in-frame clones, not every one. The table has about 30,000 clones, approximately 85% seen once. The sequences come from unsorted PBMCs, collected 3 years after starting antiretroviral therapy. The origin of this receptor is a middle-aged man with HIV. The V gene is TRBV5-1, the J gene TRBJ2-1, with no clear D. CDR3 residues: CASSPVGNEQFF. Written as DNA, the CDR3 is TGCGCCAGCAGCCCCGTAGGGAATGAGCAGTTCTTC.